The 2 T cell receptor beta chains in this list originate from one sample, sequenced in a study of OX40 agonist ivuxolimab in advanced cancers. Sequencing used immunoSEQ multiplex PCR; TCRdb keeps in-frame clones, though not all of them. The repertoire includes some 35,000 clones, more than 60% of them detected once, and about 15% sits in the top ten. Sequencing used CD4+ or CD8+ T cells sorted from blood, obtained in a trial of the OX40 agonist ivuxolimab. These receptors all stem from an adult with an advanced solid tumor such as melanoma, head and neck, liver or kidney cancer.

This chain links TRBV7-6 with TRBJ1-1; no clear D gene. The germline CDR1 and CDR2 sequences are SGHVS and FNYEAQ. The CDR3 loop spans 14 amino acids. Trimming cost V 2 bases and J 3 bases, with 10 bases left between them. The CDR3 nucleotides are TGTGCCAGCAGCTTAAGTAGTTGGGACACTGAAGCTTTCTTT. Translated, it gives CASSLSSWDTEAFF.

Concerning this clone itself: At one of its ends the junction is not consistent with the germline gene, which may arise from a read error. The rearrangement joins TRBV28 to TRBJ1-1, with D possibly being TRBD1 (6 bases). The CDR3 runs to 13 residues. Germline CDR1 and CDR2: MDHEN and SYDVKM. The DNA of the CDR3 is TGTGCCACCAGTGGGGGGGCAGGGACTGAAGCTTTCTTT. It yields the protein CATSGGAGTEAFF.